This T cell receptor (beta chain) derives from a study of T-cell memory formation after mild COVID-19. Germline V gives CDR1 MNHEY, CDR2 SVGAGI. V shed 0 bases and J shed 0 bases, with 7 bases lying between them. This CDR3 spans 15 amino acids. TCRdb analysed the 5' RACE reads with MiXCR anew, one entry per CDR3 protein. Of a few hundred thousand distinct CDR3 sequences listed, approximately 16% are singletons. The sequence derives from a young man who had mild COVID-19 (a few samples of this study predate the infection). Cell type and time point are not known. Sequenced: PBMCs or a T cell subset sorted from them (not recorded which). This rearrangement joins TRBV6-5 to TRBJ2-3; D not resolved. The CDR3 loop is CASSYSSLSTDTQYF. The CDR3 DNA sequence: TGTGCCAGCAGTTACTCGTCCCTCAGCACAGATACGCAGTATTTT.